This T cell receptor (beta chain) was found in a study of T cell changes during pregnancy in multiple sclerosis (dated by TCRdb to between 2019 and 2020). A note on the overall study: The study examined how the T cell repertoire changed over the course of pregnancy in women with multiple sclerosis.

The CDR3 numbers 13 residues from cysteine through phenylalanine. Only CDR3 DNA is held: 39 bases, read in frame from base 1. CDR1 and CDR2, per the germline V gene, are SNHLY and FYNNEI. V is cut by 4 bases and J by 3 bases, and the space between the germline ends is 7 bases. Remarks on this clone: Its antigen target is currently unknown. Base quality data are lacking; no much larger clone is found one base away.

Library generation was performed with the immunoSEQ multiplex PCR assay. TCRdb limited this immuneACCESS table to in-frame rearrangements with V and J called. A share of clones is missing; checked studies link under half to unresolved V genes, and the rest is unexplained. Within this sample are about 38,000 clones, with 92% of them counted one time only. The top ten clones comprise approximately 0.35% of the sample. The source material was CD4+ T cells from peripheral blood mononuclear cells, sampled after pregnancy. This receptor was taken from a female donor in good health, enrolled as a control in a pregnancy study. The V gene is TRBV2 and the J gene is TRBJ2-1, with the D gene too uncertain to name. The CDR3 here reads CASSVGGYNEQFF. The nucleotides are TGTGCCAGCAGTGTAGGCGGCTACAATGAGCAGTTCTTC.